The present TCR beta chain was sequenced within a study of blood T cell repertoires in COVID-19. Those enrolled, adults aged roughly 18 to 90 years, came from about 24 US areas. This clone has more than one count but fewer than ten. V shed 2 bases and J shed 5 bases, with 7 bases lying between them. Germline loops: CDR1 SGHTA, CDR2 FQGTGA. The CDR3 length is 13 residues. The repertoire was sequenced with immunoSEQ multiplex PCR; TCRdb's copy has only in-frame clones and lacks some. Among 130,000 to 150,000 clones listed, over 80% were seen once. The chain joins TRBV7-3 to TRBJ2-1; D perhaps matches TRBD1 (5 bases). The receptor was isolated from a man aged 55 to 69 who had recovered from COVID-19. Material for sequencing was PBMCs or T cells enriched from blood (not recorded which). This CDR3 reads CASSLFRDNEQFF. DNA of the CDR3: TGTGCCAGCAGCTTATTCAGGGACAATGAGCAGTTCTTC. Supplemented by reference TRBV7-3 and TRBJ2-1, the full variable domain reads GAGVSQTPSNKVTEKGKYVELRCDPISGHTALYWYRQSLGQGPEFLIYFQGTGAADDSGLPNDRFFAVRPEGSVSTLKIQRTERGDSAVYLCASSLFRDNEQFFGPGTRLTVL.